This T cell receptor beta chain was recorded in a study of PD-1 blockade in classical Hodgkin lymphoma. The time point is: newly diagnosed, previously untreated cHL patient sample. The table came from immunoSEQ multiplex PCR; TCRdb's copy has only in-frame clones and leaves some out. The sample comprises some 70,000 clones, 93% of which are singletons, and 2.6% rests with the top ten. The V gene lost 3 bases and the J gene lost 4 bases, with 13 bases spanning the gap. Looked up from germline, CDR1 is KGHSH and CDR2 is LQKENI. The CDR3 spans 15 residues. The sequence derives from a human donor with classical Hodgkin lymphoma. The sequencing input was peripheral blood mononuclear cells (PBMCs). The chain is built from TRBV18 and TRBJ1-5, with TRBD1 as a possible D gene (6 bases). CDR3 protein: CASSPGGEKNQPQHF. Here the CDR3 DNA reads TGTGCCAGCTCACCCGGGGGCGAGAAAAATCAGCCCCAGCATTTT.